The rows below give T cell receptor beta chains drawn from one sample of a study of blood T cell repertoires in COVID-19. The method was immunoSEQ multiplex PCR; TCRdb's version includes in-frame clones alone and lacks a portion of them. The sample carries 210,000 or so clones, around 80% recorded once. Sequenced: PBMCs or T cells enriched from blood (not recorded which). All receptors derive from a man aged 25 to 40 with acute COVID-19. Both conserved end residues are part of each CDR3.

J,V,CDR3
TRBJ2-5,TRBV14,CASSQIGQGEETQYF
TRBJ1-5,TRBV21-1,CASSKTGSSNQPQHF
TRBJ1-2,TRBV6-5,CASSEGQIFYGYTF
TRBJ1-1,TRBV10-1,CASSESAEGGYTEAFF
TRBJ2-3,TRBV5-4,CASSGTGRGEADTQYF
TRBJ1-6,TRBV7-2,CASSSRQGINSPLHF
TRBJ2-3,TRBV4-1,CASSRKAGGDVGDTQYF
TRBJ2-5,TRBV24-1,CATSAPFVEETQYF
TRBJ2-7,TRBV27,CASSFSFGLSGDEQYF
TRBJ2-7,TRBV5-1,CASSYLPGTDYEQYF
TRBJ1-2,TRBV6-5,CASSQGQGAGNTF
TRBJ2-5,TRBV2,CASRRTSGGEETQYF
TRBJ1-2,TRBV19,CASSPEGGGSSGYTF
TRBJ1-1,TRBV30,CAWSGRRATEAFF
TRBJ1-1,TRBV21-1,CASSPRTANTEAFF
TRBJ1-5,TRBV30,CAWSVIGTWGGNQPQHF
TRBJ2-1,TRBV5-6,CASTQYGGRSYNEQFF
TRBJ2-1,TRBV15,CATSRETGTDEFF
TRBJ1-1,TRBV5-1,CASSLGRGSGTEAFF
TRBJ1-2,TRBV6-2/TRBV6-3,CASSLGALANYGYTF
TRBJ1-1,TRBV13,CASSFGQGNTEAFF
TRBJ1-2,TRBV3-1/TRBV3-2,CASSRDSNYGYTF
TRBJ1-2,TRBV19,CASSGSGQGAHGYTF
TRBJ2-2,TRBV5-1,CASSLMGARVTGELFF
TRBJ2-7,TRBV5-1,CASSRTGSSYEQYF
TRBJ2-5,TRBV5-1,CASRGSGGSETQYF
TRBJ1-2,TRBV19,CASSIEAAYGYTF
TRBJ1-6,TRBV5-1,CASSLVDSNSPLHF
TRBJ2-1,TRBV6-5,CASSRYPGAEQFF
TRBJ1-2,TRBV18,CASSDRDSPYGYTF
TRBJ2-2,TRBV6-1,CASSEASQGIGELFF